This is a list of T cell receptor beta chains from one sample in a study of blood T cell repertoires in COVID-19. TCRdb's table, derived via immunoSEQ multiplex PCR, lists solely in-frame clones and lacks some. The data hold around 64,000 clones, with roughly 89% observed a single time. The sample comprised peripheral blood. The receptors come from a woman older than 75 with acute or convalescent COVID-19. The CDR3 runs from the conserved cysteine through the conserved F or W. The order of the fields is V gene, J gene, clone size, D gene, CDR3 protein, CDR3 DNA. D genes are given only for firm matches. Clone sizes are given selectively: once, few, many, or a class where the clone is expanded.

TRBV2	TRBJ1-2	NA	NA	CASSVGEGYGYTF	TGTGCCAGCAGTGTGGGGGAGGGTTATGGCTACACCTTC
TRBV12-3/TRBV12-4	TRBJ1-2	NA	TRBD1	CASRLQGGYTF	TGTGCCAGCAGATTACAGGGGGGCTACACCTTC
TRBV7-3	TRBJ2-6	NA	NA	CASRPGDFSGANVLTF	TGTGCCAGCAGGCCCGGGGACTTTTCTGGGGCCAACGTCCTGACTTTC
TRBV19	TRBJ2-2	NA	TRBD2	CASSIRTSGRPGELFF	TGTGCCAGTAGTATACGGACTAGCGGGAGGCCCGGGGAGCTGTTTTTT
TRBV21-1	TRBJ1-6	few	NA	CASSPGTGALGSYNSPLHF	TGTGCCAGCAGTCCCGGGACAGGCGCACTTGGGTCCTATAATTCACCCCTCCACTTT
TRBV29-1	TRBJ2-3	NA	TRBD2	CSVGGRGGGTDTQYF	TGCAGCGTTGGGGGACGGGGAGGGGGCACAGATACGCAGTATTTT
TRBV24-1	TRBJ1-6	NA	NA	CATSDSGISYNSPLHF	TGTGCCACCAGTGACTCAGGGATTTCCTATAATTCACCCCTCCACTTT
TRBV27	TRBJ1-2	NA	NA	CASIPDTWQDYGYTF	TGTGCCAGCATTCCAGACACCTGGCAGGACTATGGCTACACCTTC
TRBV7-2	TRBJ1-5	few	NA	CASSLDQGNQPQHF	TGTGCCAGCAGCTTAGACCAGGGGAATCAGCCCCAGCATTTT
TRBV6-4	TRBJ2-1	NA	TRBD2	CASSVRGASEQFF	TGTGCCAGCAGTGTGCGGGGGGCCAGTGAGCAGTTCTTC
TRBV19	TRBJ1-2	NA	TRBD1	CASSSDRDGAYGYTF	TGTGCCAGTAGTTCCGACAGGGATGGAGCCTATGGCTACACCTTC
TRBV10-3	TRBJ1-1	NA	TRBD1	CAISQDRGVTEAFF	TGTGCCATCAGTCAGGACAGGGGGGTCACTGAAGCTTTCTTT
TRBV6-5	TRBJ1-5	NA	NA	CASRHDLNQPQHF	TGTGCCAGCAGACATGATCTCAATCAGCCCCAGCATTTT
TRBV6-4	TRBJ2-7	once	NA	CASSKGLGSSYEQYF	TGTGCCAGCAGCAAAGGGCTCGGGAGCTCCTACGAGCAGTACTTC
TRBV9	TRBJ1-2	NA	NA	CASSVAQGGYTF	TGTGCCAGCAGCGTAGCTCAGGGAGGCTACACCTTC
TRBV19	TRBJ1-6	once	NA	CASSIDGARGNSPLHF	TGTGCCAGTAGTATAGATGGGGCCAGGGGTAATTCACCCCTCCACTTT
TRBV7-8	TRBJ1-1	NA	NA	CASSLPGILRTEAFF	TGTGCCAGCAGCCTTCCCGGGATCCTGAGGACTGAAGCTTTCTTT
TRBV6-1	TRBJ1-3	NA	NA	CASSDEGVPGNTIYF	TGTGCCAGCAGTGATGAAGGGGTCCCTGGAAACACCATATATTTT
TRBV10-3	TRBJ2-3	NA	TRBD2	CATRGGQADTQYF	TGTGCCACGCGGGGGGGCCAGGCAGATACGCAGTATTTT
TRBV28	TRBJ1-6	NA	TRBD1	CASSFGTGELYNSPLHF	TGTGCCAGCAGCTTCGGGACAGGCGAGCTCTATAATTCACCCCTCCACTTT
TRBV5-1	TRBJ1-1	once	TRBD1	CASTGGTEAFF	TGCGCCAGCACAGGGGGGACTGAAGCTTTCTTT
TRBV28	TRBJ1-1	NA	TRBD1	CASSLSTGGTEAFF	TGTGCCAGCAGTTTATCGACAGGGGGCACTGAAGCTTTCTTT
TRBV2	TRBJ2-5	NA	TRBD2	CASSEDEAGFETQYF	TGTGCCAGCAGTGAAGACGAAGCGGGATTCGAGACCCAGTACTTC
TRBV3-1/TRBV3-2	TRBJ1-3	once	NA	CASSSGQISGNTIYF	TGTGCCAGCAGCTCAGGACAGATCTCTGGAAACACCATATATTTT
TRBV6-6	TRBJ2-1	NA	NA	CASSWGGHEQFF	TGTGCCAGCAGTTGGGGGGGGCACGAGCAGTTCTTC
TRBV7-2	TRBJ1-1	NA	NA	CASSLDRAPKAFF	TGTGCCAGCAGCTTAGACAGGGCCCCCAAAGCTTTCTTT
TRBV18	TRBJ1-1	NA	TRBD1	CASSPIERTGGTEAFF	TGTGCCAGCTCACCAATTGAAAGGACAGGGGGAACTGAAGCTTTCTTT
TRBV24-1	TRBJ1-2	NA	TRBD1	CATSDPGDRAYGYTF	TGTGCCACCAGTGACCCAGGCGACAGGGCCTATGGCTACACCTTC
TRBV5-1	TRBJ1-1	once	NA	CASSLDLLAREAFF	TGCGCCAGCAGCTTGGATTTGCTAGCCAGGGAAGCTTTCTTT
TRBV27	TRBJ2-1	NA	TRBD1	CASNLGGGQGVYEQFF	TGTGCCAGCAACCTTGGTGGGGGACAGGGTGTTTATGAGCAGTTCTTC
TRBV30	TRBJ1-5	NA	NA	CAWSVPGFGSSNQPQHF	TGTGCCTGGAGTGTACCAGGTTTTGGGTCTAGCAATCAGCCCCAGCATTTT
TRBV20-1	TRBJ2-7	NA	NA	CSVQRGEQYF	TGCAGTGTGCAGAGAGGGGAGCAGTACTTC
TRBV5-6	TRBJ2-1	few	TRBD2	CASSLLAGGKNEQFF	TGTGCCAGCAGCTTGCTAGCGGGAGGGAAAAATGAGCAGTTCTTC
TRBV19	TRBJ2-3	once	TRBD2	CASSAGGASLDTQYF	TGTGCCAGTAGCGCCGGGGGGGCCAGTTTGGATACGCAGTATTTT
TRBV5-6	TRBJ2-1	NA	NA	CASSSYRGFPEQFF	TGTGCCAGCAGCTCATATAGGGGGTTTCCTGAGCAGTTCTTC
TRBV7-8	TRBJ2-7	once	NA	CASSLVRGNYEQYF	TGTGCCAGCAGCTTAGTTAGGGGCAACTACGAGCAGTACTTC
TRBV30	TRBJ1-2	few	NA	CAWGEGGYTF	TGTGCCTGGGGGGAGGGTGGCTACACCTTC
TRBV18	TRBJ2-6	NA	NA	CASSPRGERSGANVLTF	TGTGCCAGCTCACCACGGGGGGAGCGCTCTGGGGCCAACGTCCTGACTTTC
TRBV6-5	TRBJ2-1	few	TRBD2	CASERTSGGANEQFF	TGTGCCAGTGAAAGGACTAGCGGGGGGGCCAATGAGCAGTTCTTC
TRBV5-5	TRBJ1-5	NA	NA	CASSLYPGDQPQHF	TGTGCCAGCAGCCTGTACCCCGGGGATCAGCCCCAGCATTTT
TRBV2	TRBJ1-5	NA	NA	CASSAFRGGRGNQPQHF	TGTGCCAGCAGTGCATTTAGGGGGGGTAGAGGCAATCAGCCCCAGCATTTT
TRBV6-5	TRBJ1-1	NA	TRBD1	CASSSGTGYTEAFF	TGTGCCAGCAGCTCCGGGACAGGGTACACTGAAGCTTTCTTT
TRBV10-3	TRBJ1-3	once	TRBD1	CAISAGQGLSGNTIYF	TGTGCCATCAGTGCAGGACAGGGGCTCTCTGGAAACACCATATATTTT
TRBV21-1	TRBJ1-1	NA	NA	CASSKEAHRRGLGAFF	TGTGCCAGCAGCAAAGAGGCTCATCGTAGGGGATTAGGAGCTTTCTTT
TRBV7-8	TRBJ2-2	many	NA	CASSLMRDGELFF	TGTGCCAGCAGCTTAATGAGGGACGGGGAGCTGTTTTTT
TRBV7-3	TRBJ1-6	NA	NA	CASSLTPDSFNSPLHF	TGTGCCAGCAGCTTAACCCCGGACAGCTTTAATTCACCCCTCCACTTT
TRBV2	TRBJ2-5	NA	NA	CASSSSRETQYF	TGTGCCAGCAGCTCTAGCAGGGAGACCCAGTACTTC
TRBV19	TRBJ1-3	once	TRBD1	CASRTGGRSGNTIYF	TGTGCCAGTAGGACAGGGGGAAGGTCTGGAAACACCATATATTTT
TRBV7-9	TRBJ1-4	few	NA	CASSLANDRGGEKLFF	TGTGCCAGCAGCTTAGCTAATGACAGAGGGGGTGAAAAACTGTTTTTT
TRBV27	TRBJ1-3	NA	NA	CASSPLNRAGNTIYF	TGTGCCAGCAGTCCCCTAAACAGGGCCGGAAACACCATATATTTT
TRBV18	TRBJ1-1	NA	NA	CASSPYGTEAFF	TGTGCCAGCTCACCATACGGTACTGAAGCTTTCTTT
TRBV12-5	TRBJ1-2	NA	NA	CASGLEAQYGYTF	TGTGCTAGTGGTTTGGAAGCCCAATATGGCTACACCTTC
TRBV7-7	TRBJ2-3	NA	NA	CASSPLTSTDTQYF	TGTGCCAGCAGCCCGCTAACTAGCACAGATACGCAGTATTTT
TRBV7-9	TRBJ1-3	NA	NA	CASSPGAGNTIYF	TGTGCCAGCAGTCCAGGGGCTGGAAACACCATATATTTT
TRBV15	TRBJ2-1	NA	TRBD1	CATSRDPKDRGLYNEQFF	TGTGCCACCAGCAGAGATCCCAAAGACAGGGGGCTCTACAATGAGCAGTTCTTC